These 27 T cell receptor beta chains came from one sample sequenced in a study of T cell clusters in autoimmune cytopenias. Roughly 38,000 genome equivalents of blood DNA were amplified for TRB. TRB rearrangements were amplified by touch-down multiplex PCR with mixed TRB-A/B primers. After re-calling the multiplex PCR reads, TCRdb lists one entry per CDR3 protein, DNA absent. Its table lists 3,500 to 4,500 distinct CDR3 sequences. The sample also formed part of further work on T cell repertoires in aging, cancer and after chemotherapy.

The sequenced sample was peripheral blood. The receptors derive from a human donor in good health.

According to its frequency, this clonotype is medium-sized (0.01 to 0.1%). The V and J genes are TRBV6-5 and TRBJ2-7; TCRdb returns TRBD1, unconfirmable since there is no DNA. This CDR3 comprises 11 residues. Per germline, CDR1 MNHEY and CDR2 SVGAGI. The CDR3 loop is CASSLGTEQYF.

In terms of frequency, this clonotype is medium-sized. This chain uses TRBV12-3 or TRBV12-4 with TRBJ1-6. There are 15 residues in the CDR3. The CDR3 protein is CASSLGGTYNSPLHF.

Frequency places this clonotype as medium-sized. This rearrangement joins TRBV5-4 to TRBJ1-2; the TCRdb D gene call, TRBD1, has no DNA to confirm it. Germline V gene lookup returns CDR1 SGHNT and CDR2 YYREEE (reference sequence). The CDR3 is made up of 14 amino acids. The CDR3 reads CASSLRWGESGYTF.

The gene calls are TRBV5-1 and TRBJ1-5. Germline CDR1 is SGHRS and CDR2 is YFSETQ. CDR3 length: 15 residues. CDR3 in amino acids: CASSLGGEGNQPQHF.

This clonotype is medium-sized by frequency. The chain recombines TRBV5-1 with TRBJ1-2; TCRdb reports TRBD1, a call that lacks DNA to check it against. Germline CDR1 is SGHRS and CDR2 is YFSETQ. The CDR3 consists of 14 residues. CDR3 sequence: CASSPTGQGNGYTF.

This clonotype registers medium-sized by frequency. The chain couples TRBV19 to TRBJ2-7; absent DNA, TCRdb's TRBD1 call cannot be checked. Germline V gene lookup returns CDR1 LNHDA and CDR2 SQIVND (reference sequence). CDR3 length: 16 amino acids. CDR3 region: CASSTGRTGMAYEQYF. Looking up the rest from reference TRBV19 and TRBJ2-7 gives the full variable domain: DGGITQSPKYLFRKEGQNVTLSCEQNLNHDAMYWYRQDPGQGLRLIYYSQIVNDFQKGDIAEGYSVSREKKESFPLTVTSAQKNPTAFYLCASSTGRTGMAYEQYFGPGTRLTVT.

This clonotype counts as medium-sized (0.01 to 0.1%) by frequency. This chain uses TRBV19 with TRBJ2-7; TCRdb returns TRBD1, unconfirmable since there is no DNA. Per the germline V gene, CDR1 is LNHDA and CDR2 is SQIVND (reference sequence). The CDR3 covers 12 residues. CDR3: CAPGGPQYEQYF.

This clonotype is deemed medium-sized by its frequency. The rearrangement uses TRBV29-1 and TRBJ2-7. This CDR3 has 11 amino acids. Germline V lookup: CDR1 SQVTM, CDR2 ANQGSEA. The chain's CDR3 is CSVFYLYEQYF.

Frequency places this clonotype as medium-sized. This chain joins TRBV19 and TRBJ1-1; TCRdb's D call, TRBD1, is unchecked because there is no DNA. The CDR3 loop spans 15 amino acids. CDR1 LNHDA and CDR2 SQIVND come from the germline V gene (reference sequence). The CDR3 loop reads CASSTGTGSLGEAFF.

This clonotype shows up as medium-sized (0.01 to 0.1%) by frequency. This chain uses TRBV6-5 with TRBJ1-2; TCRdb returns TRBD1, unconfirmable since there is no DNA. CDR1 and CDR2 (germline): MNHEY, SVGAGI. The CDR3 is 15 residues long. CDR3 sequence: CASSYKGQVDYGYTF.

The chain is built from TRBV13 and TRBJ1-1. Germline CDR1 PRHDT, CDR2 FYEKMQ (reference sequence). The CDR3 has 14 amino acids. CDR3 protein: CASSLLHRNTEAFF.

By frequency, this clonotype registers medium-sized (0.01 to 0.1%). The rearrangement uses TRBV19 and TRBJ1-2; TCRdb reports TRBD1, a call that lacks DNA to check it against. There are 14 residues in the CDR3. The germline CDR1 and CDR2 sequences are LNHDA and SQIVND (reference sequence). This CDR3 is CASSQGLSDYGYTF.

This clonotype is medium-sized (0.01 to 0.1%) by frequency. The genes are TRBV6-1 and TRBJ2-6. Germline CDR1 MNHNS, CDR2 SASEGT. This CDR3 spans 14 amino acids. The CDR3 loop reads CASRDNSGANVLTF.

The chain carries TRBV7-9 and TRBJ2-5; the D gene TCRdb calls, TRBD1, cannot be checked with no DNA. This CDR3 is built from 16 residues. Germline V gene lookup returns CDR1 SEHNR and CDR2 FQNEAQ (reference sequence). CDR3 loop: CASSPAGVWGQETQYF.

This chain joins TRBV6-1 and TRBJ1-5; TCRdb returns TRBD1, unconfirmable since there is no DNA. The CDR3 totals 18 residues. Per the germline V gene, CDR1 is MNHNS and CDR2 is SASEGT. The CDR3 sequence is CASSGRRQGFYSNQPQHF.

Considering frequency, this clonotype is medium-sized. The CDR3 here is CASGDVMDSRNSPLHF. The chain joins TRBV6-5 to TRBJ1-6; checking the TCRdb D call of TRBD1 is not possible without DNA. CDR3 length: 16 residues. Germline lookup yields CDR1 MNHEY and CDR2 SVGAGI.

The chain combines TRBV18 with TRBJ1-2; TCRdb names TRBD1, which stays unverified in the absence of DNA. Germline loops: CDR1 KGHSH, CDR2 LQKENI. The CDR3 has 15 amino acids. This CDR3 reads CASSPSRGVDYGYTF.

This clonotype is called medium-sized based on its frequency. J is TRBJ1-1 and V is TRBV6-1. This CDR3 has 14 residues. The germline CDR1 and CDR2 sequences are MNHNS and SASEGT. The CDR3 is CASSEIQGGTEAFF.

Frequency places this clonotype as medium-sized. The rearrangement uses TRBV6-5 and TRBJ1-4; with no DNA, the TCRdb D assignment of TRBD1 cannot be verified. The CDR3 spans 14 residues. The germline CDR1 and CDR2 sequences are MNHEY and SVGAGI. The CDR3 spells CASRRRQGGEKLFF.

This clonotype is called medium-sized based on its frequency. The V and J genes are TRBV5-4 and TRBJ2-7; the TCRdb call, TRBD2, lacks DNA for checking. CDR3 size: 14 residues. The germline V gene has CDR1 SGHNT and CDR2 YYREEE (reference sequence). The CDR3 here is CASSLAGEGYEQYF.

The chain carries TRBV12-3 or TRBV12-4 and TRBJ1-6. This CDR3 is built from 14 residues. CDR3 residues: CASSFRIDNSPLHF.

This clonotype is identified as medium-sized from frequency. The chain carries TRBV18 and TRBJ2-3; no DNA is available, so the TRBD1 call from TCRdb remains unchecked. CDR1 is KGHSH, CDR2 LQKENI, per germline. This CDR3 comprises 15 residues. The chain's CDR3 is CASSHQQGGRDTQYF.

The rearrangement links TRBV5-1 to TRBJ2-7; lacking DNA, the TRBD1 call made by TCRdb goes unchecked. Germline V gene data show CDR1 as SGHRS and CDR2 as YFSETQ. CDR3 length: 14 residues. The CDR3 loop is CASSEQAGPYEQYF.

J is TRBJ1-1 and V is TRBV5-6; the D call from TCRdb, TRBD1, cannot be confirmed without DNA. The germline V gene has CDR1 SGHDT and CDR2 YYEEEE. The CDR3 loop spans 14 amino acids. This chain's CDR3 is CASSLAGAITEAFF. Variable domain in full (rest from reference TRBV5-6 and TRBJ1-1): DAGVTQSPTHLIKTRGQQVTLRCSPKSGHDTVSWYQQALGQGPQFIFQYYEEEERQRGNFPDRFSGHQFPNYSSELNVNALLLGDSALYLCASSLAGAITEAFFGQGTRLTVV.

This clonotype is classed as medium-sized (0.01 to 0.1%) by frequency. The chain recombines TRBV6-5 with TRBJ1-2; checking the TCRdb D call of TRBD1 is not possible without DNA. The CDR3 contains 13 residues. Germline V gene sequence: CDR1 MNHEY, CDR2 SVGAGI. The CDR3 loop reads CASSPGADYGYTF.

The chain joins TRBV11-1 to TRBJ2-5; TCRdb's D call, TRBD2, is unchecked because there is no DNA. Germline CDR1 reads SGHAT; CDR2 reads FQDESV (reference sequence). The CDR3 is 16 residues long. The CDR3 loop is CASSLGLAGGQETQYF.

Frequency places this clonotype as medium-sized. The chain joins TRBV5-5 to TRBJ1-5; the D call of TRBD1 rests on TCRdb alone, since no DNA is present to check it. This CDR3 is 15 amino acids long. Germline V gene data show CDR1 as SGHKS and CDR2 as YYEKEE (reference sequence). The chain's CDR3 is CASSLAGQNNQPQHF.